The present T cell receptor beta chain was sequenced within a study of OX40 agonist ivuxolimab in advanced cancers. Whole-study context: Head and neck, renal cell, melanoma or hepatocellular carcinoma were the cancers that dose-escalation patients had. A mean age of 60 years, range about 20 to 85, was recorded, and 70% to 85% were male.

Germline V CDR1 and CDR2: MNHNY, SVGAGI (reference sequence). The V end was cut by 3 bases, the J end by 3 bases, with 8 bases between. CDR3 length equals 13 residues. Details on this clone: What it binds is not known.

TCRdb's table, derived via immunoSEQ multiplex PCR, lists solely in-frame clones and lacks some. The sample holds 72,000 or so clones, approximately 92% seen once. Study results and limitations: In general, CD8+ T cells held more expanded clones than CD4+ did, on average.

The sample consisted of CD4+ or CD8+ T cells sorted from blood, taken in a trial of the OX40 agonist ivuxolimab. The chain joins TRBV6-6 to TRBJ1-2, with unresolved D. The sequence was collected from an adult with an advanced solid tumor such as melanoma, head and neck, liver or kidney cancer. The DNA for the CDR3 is TGTGCCAGCAGTTATTCCGACCACTATGGCTACACCTTC. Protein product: CASSYSDHYGYTF.